This TCR beta chain was recorded in a study of shared clonotypes between healthy human individuals. Overall study results and limits: The sampled material consisted only of blood, and tissue repertoires are likely to differ.

Several immunoSEQ plates received, in even portions, the genomic DNA of each subset. Profiling relied on immunoSEQ multiplex PCR, and the TCRdb table lists in-frame clones only, not all of them. The table includes roughly 1 million clones, approximately 72% detected once. On this clone: The antigen is unknown. A much more abundant neighbour one base away suggests this may be a read error. The same CDR3 arises from other DNA sequences in this sample as well.

Germline V gives CDR1 SGDLS, CDR2 YYNGEE. The CDR3 consists of 15 residues. Trimming took off 0 bases at V and 2 bases at J, with 9 bases between the two ends. The receptor comes from a man between 18 and 29 years old in good health. The chain uses TRBV9 and TRBJ1-3; perhaps TRBD1 as D (5 bases). The specimen sequenced was memory CD4+ T cells sorted from blood. This sample's subset: CD45RA-negative fraction. In DNA form, the CDR3 reads TGTGCCAGCAGCGTAGAGAGCAGGGCTGGAAACACCATATATTTT. Residues: CASSVESRAGNTIYF.